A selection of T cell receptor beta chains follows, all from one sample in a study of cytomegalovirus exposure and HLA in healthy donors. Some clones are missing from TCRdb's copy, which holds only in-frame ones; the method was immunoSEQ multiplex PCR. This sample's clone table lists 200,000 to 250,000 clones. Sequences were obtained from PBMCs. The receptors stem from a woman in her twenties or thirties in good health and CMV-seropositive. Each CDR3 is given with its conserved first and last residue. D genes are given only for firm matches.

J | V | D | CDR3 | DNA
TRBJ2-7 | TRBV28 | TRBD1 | CASRSYFGTEYDYEQYF | TGTGCCAGCAGAAGTTATTTCGGGACAGAGTACGACTACGAGCAGTACTTC
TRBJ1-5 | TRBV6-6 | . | CASGDSGHRPQHF | TGTGCCAGCGGTGATTCAGGTCATCGGCCCCAGCATTTT
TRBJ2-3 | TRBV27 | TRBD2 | CASSSRLAGATDTQYF | TGTGCCAGCAGTTCGCGACTAGCGGGGGCTACAGATACGCAGTATTTT
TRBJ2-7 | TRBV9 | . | CASSSDSNSYEQYF | TGTGCCAGCAGCTCAGACTCCAACTCCTACGAGCAGTACTTC
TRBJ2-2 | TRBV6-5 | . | CASSYARNTGELFF | TGTGCCAGCAGTTACGCTAGAAACACCGGGGAGCTGTTTTTT
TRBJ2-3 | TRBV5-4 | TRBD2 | CASTRASGTDTQYF | TGTGCCAGTACAAGGGCTAGCGGGACAGATACGCAGTATTTT
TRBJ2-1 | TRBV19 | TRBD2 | CASSYASLSEREGPNEQFF | TGTGCCAGTAGTTACGCCAGCCTCTCGGAGCGGGAGGGCCCCAATGAGCAGTTCTTC
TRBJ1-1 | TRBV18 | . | CASSPLGGAANTEAFF | TGTGCCAGCTCACCACTCGGTGGGGCCGCGAACACTGAAGCTTTCTTT
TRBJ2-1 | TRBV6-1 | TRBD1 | CASSEAIGTAANNEQFF | TGTGCCAGCAGTGAAGCTATAGGGACAGCGGCAAACAATGAGCAGTTCTTC
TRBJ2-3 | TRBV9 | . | CASSVDGSEADTQYF | TGTGCCAGCAGCGTGGACGGGAGTGAGGCAGATACGCAGTATTTT
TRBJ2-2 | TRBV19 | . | CASSIDAQTGELFF | TGTGCCAGTAGTATAGATGCACAAACCGGGGAGCTGTTTTTT
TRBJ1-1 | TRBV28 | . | CASSLTYPTGMNTEAFF | TGTGCCAGCAGTTTGACTTACCCCACAGGGATGAACACTGAAGCTTTCTTT
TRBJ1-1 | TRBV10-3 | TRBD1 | CAILPGQGRTEAFF | TGTGCCATTCTTCCGGGACAGGGACGGACTGAAGCTTTCTTT
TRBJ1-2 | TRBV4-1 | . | CASSHKNPTSTNYGYTF | TGCGCCAGCAGCCATAAAAACCCCACCAGTACTAACTATGGCTACACCTTC
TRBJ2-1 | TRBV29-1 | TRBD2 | CSVDRLAGDYNEQFF | TGCAGCGTTGATAGACTAGCGGGGGATTACAATGAGCAGTTCTTC
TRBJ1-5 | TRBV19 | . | CASSMREPNQPQHF | TGTGCCAGTAGTATGAGGGAGCCTAATCAGCCCCAGCATTTT
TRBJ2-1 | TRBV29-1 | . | CSIPGAGDNNEQFF | TGCAGCATCCCAGGGGCGGGAGATAACAATGAGCAGTTCTTC
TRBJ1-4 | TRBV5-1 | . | CASSFAGLSNEKLFF | TGCGCCAGCAGCTTTGCGGGGCTAAGCAATGAAAAACTGTTTTTT
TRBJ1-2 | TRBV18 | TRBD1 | CASSPFSSGQGFGYTF | TGTGCCAGCTCACCGTTTAGTTCGGGACAGGGCTTTGGCTACACCTTC
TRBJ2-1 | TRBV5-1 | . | CASTVQASSYNEQFF | TGCGCCAGCACGGTCCAGGCGAGCTCCTACAATGAGCAGTTCTTC
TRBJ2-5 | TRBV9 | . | CASSVGQQETQYF | TGTGCCAGCAGCGTAGGACAGCAAGAGACCCAGTACTTC
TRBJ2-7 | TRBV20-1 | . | CSAATFDEQYF | TGCAGTGCTGCAACTTTCGACGAGCAGTACTTC
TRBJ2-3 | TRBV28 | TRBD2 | CASSLDRLAADTQYF | TGTGCCAGCAGTCTTGATAGACTAGCGGCAGATACGCAGTATTTT
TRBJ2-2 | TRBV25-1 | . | CASSALTGSSFTGELFF | TGTGCCAGCAGTGCCCTAACAGGGTCCTCATTCACCGGGGAGCTGTTTTTT
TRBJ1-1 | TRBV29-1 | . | CSVERGSEAFF | TGCAGCGTGGAGAGGGGGTCTGAAGCTTTCTTT
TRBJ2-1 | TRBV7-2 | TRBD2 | CASSYSSGGAGHNEQFF | TGTGCCAGCAGCTACTCTAGCGGGGGGGCCGGGCACAATGAGCAGTTCTTC
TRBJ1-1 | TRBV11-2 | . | CASSLGRTEAFF | TGTGCCAGCAGCTTAGGCAGGACTGAAGCTTTCTTT
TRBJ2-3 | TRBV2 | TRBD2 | CASRETSGSTDTQYF | TGTGCCAGCAGGGAAACTAGCGGTAGCACAGATACGCAGTATTTT
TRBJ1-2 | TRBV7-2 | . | CASSPGSGYGYTF | TGTGCCAGCAGCCCCGGTAGCGGATATGGCTACACCTTC
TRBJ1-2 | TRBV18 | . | CASSQGDGYTF | TGTGCCAGCTCACAGGGAGATGGCTACACCTTC
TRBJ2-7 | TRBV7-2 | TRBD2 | CASTLREREGSYEQYF | TGTGCCAGCACCCTTCGGGAGCGGGAGGGGAGCTACGAGCAGTACTTC
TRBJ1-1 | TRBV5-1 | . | CASSTGSFTEAFF | TGCGCCAGCAGCACAGGGTCGTTCACTGAAGCTTTCTTT
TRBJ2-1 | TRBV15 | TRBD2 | CATSRETSGYNEQFF | TGTGCCACCAGCAGAGAGACTAGCGGCTACAATGAGCAGTTCTTC
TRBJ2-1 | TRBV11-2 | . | CASSLVGTGSDNEQFF | TGTGCCAGCAGCTTAGTGGGGACCGGGAGTGACAATGAGCAGTTCTTC
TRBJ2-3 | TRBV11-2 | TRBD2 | CASSGLANTDTQYF | TGTGCCAGCAGCGGACTAGCGAACACAGATACGCAGTATTTT
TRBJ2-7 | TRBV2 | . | CATGRGSREQYF | TGTGCCACCGGCCGGGGGTCGAGGGAGCAGTACTTC
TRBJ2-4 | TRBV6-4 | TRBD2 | CASRGERGGRAKNIQYF | TGTGCCAGCAGAGGAGAGCGGGGGGGCCGTGCCAAAAACATTCAGTACTTC
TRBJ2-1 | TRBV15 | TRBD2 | CATSSGTSGNNEQFF | TGTGCCACCAGCAGCGGGACTAGCGGGAACAATGAGCAGTTCTTC
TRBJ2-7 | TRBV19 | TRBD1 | CASSPHRTGRREQYF | TGTGCCAGTAGTCCCCACCGGACAGGGCGGAGGGAGCAGTACTTC
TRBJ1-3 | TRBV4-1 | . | CASSQDQARSGNTIYF | TGCGCCAGCAGCCAAGATCAAGCCAGGTCTGGAAACACCATATATTTT
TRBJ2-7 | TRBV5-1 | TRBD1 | CASSYVPGTGYEQYF | TGCGCCAGCAGCTACGTCCCCGGGACAGGGTACGAGCAGTACTTC
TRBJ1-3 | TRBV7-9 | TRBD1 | CASSPTGAGNTIYF | TGTGCCAGCAGCCCGACAGGGGCTGGAAATACCATATATTTT
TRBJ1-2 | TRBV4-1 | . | CASSQDRTFTNYGYTF | TGCGCCAGCAGCCAAGATCGGACATTCACTAACTATGGCTACACCTTC
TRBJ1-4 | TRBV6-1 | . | CASSEALLGQGGKLFF | TGTGCCAGCAGTGAAGCGCTTCTGGGGCAGGGCGGAAAACTGTTTTTT
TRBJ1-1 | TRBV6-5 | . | CASREQVLNTEAFF | TGTGCCAGCAGGGAACAGGTTTTGAACACTGAAGCTTTCTTT